This T cell receptor (beta chain) was observed in a study of tumor and adjacent non-tumor tissue in lung cancer. No cell sorting was done before RNA was extracted from the tissue. Distant lung tissue was collected more than 3 cm away from the tumor edge. The library came from three nested PCR rounds adapted from ARM-PCR protocols. TCRdb recomputed calls from the multiplex PCR reads with MiXCR, one row per CDR3 protein. The data show some 80,000 distinct CDR3 sequences, with about 77% seen just once and just over 20% held by the top ten. This clonotype was counted many times. With 5 bases removed from V and 5 bases from J, the gap between germline ends came to 12 bases. The CDR3 contains 14 residues. Germline assignment: CDR1 KGHDR and CDR2 SFDVKD.

Sequenced: distant non-tumor lung tissue. The source is a woman aged 50 to 60 with non-small cell lung cancer. The gene calls are TRBV24-1 and TRBJ1-5, with no clear D. The CDR3 region has the DNA TGTGCCACCAGTGGACCCGGAAGGGATCAGCCCCAGCATTTT. This encodes CATSGPGRDQPQHF.